This TCR beta chain was documented in a study of blood T cell repertoires in COVID-19. In the study overall: The origin of the acute and convalescent COVID-19 samples was the United States, Italy and Spain. PBMCs, B-cell-depleted T cells, or T cells were the source of the cDNA or gDNA that made up the material.

Germline V lookup: CDR1 SGHNT, CDR2 YENEEA. V shed 5 bases and J shed 0 bases, with 2 bases lying between them. The CDR3 runs 11 residues. Per the original data handling: Reference gene primer amplification gave nucleated cell count estimates. TCRdb's table, derived via immunoSEQ multiplex PCR, lists solely in-frame clones and lacks some. V, J and clone size derive from that table, while D and trimming were established from the DNA sequence. The repertoire consists of around 300,000 clones, with around four fifths occurring once and the leading ten covering about 2.7%. Material for sequencing was peripheral blood. The clonotype comes from a man in his thirties or forties with active or convalescent COVID-19. The chain uses TRBV11-3 and TRBJ2-7; the D is unclear. The CDR3 DNA reads TGTGCCAGCAGCCGCTCCTACGAGCAGTACTTC. This translates into CASSRSYEQYF. Full variable domain (missing parts from reference TRBV11-3 and TRBJ2-7): EAGVVQSPRYKIIEKKQPVAFWCNPISGHNTLYWYLQNLGQGPELLIRYENEEAVDDSQLPKDRFSAERLKGVDSTLKIQPAELGDSAVYLCASSRSYEQYFGPGTRLTVT.